This T cell receptor (beta chain) originates from a study of CD8 T cells in Susac syndrome. The trim removed 2 bases at V and 7 bases at J, leaving 11 bases unmatched. This CDR3 contains 16 residues. CDR1 LNHDA and CDR2 SQIVND come from the germline V gene (reference sequence). RNA in amounts of 0.5 to 1 ug was reverse transcribed with random hexamers. The method of amplification for TCR beta CDR3 was immunoSEQ multiplex PCR, covering 54 Vbeta and 13 Jbeta. One entry per CDR3 protein results from TCRdb running MiXCR on the immunoSEQ multiplex PCR reads. The repertoire consists of under 200,000 distinct CDR3 sequences, with about 93% occurring once and the leading ten covering about 0.1%.

Sequences were obtained from CD4+ T cells from PBMCs. This sequence joins TRBV19 and TRBJ2-1, with 7 bases matching TRBD1. The TCR was taken from a human donor in good health. CDR3: CASSIRAETGRNEQFF. CDR3 DNA: TGTGCCAGTAGTATAAGAGCCGAGACAGGGAGAAATGAGCAGTTCTTC.